The present T cell receptor beta chain was sequenced within a study of blood T cells in healthy people across ages. Per germline, CDR1 SEHNR and CDR2 FQNEAQ (reference sequence). Losses at the gene ends were 2 bases for V and 7 bases for J; bases not matched to a gene: 10. The CDR3 runs to 16 residues. For the second PCR, which ran for about 6 to 11 cycles, a sample-barcoded 5' primer and a J-beta primer mix were used. TCRdb re-derived calls from the 5' RACE reads in MiXCR, one entry per CDR3 protein. This sample carries almost 1 million distinct CDR3 sequences, roughly 47% of them seen once, and the ten largest clones take around a fifth. Study findings and constraints: CMV status of donors was unknown, possibly confounding expanded clonotype changes. A roughly linear fall in TCR beta diversity per million T cells was seen with increasing age.

Ten or more counts support this clonotype. Its antigen is unidentified. The receptor was isolated from a woman aged 60-75 years in good health. The sequenced sample was blood. This chain uses TRBV7-9 with TRBJ2-1, with 8 nucleotides matching TRBD2. CDR3 sequence: CASSLQGRAGENEQFF. The CDR3 DNA sequence: TGTGCCAGCAGCTTACAGGGACGAGCGGGAGAAAATGAGCAGTTCTTC.